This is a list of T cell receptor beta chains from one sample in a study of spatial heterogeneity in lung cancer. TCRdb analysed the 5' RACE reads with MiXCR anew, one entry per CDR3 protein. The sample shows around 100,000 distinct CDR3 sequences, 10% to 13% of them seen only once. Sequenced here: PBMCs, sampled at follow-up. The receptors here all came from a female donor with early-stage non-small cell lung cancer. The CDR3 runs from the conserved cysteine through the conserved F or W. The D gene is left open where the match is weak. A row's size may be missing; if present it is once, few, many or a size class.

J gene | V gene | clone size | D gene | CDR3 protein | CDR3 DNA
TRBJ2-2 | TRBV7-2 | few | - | CASSFYRSTGELFF | TGTGCCAGCAGCTTTTACAGGAGCACCGGGGAGCTGTTTTTT
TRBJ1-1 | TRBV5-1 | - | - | CASSPAAGRLTEAFF | TGCGCCAGCAGCCCCGCCGCGGGGAGATTAACTGAAGCTTTCTTT
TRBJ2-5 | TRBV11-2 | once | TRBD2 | CASSLVSCGRDQYF | TGTGCCAGCAGCTTAGTGTCTTGCGGGAGGGACCAGTACTTC
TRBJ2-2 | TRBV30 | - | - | CAWNFATGELFF | TGTGCCTGGAATTTTGCTACCGGGGAGCTGTTTTTT
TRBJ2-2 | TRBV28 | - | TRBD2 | CASRRGGRAGELFF | TGTGCCAGCAGGCGTGGCGGGAGGGCCGGGGAGCTGTTTTTT
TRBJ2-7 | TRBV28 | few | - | CASSGGPAYEQYF | TGTGCCAGCAGTGGGGGGCCGGCCTACGAGCAGTACTTC
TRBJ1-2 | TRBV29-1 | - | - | CSVEFRAPNYGYTF | TGCAGCGTTGAGTTCAGGGCCCCCAACTATGGCTACACCTTC
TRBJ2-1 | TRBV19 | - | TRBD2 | CASSIAFGLAGGDEQFF | TGTGCCAGTAGTATAGCATTTGGACTAGCGGGAGGGGATGAGCAGTTCTTC
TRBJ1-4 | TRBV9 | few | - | CASSFRLGEKLFF | TGTGCCAGCAGCTTCCGATTAGGAGAAAAACTGTTTTTT
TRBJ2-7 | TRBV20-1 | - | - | CSARLGGPAYEQYF | TGCAGTGCTAGATTGGGCGGGCCAGCCTACGAGCAGTACTTC
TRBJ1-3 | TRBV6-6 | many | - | CASSYLGSLASGNTIYF | TGTGCCAGCAGTTATCTGGGCAGTCTAGCCTCTGGAAACACCATATATTTT
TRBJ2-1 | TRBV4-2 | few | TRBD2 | CASSQGGLAGGGNEQFF | TGTGCCAGCAGCCAAGGAGGACTAGCGGGAGGGGGTAATGAGCAGTTCTTC
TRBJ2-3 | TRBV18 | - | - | CASSPSAVTDTQYF | TGTGCCAGCTCACCATCGGCAGTCACAGATACGCAGTATTTT
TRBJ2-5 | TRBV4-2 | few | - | CASSQGLTVEETQYF | TGTGCCAGCAGCCAAGGTTTGACGGTGGAAGAGACCCAGTACTTC
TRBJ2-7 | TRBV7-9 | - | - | CASSPWRVSYEQYF | TGTGCCAGCAGCCCATGGCGGGTCTCCTACGAGCAGTACTTC
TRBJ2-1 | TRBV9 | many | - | CASSSTGASSYNEQFF | TGTGCCAGCAGCTCAACAGGCGCCAGCTCCTACAATGAGCAGTTCTTC
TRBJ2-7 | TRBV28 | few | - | CASSEHGSYEQYF | TGTGCCAGCAGTGAACATGGGTCCTACGAGCAGTACTTC
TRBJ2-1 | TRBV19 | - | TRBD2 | CASSIAGGYEQFF | TGTGCCAGTAGTATAGCGGGAGGATATGAGCAGTTCTTC
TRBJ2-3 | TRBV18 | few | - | CASSLLADGTNTPNF | TGTGCCAGCTCACTTTTAGCGGACGGCACAAATACGCCCAATTTT
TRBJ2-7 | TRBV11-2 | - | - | CASSLVRGSGHHEQYF | TGTGCCAGCAGCCTGGTAAGAGGGTCGGGCCACCACGAGCAGTACTTC
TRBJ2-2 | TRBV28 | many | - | CASSDLGMGTGELFF | TGTGCCAGCAGTGATCTGGGGATGGGCACCGGGGAGCTGTTTTTT
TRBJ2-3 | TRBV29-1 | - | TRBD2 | CSVGGLAGGPDTQYF | TGCAGCGTTGGGGGGCTAGCGGGAGGTCCAGATACGCAGTATTTT
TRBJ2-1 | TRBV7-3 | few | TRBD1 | CASSQRDRVQNEQFF | TGTGCCAGCAGCCAAAGAGACAGGGTCCAAAATGAGCAGTTCTTC
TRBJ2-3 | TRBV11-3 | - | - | CASSLEGGHTQYF | TGTGCCAGCAGCTTAGAAGGGGGACATACGCAGTATTTT
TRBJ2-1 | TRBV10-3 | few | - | CAISESQRAGNEQFF | TGTGCCATCAGTGAGTCACAGCGGGCGGGCAATGAGCAGTTCTTC
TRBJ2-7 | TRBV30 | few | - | CAWATPDYEQYF | TGTGCCTGGGCTACCCCAGATTACGAGCAGTACTTC
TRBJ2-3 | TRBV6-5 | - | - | CASRMDSSDTQYF | TGTGCCAGCAGAATGGACAGCTCAGATACGCAGTATTTT
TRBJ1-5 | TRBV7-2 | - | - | CASSFKNQPQHF | TGTGCCAGCAGCTTCAAAAATCAGCCCCAGCATTTT
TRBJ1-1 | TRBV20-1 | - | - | CSARRPQGVSEAFF | TGCAGTGCTCGAAGACCGCAGGGCGTATCTGAAGCTTTCTTT
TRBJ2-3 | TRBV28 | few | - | CASSLVSFTDTQYF | TGTGCCAGCAGTTTGGTTTCTTTCACAGATACGCAGTATTTT
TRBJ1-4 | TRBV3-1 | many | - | CASSPGGRTNEKLFF | TGTGCCAGCAGCCCCGGGGGCAGAACTAATGAAAAACTGTTTTTT
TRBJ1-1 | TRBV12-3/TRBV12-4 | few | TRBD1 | CASLAGQGIRTEAFF | TGTGCCAGCCTGGCGGGACAGGGCATTAGGACTGAAGCTTTCTTT
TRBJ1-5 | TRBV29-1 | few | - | CSVGVGSTDTQHF | TGCAGCGTTGGTGTGGGGAGCACAGATACGCAGCATTTT
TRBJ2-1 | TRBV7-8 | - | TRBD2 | CASSLTRLAVYNEQFF | TGTGCCAGCAGCCTGACAAGACTAGCGGTTTACAATGAGCAGTTCTTC
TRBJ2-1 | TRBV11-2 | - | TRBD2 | CASSLGSSGYYNEQFF | TGTGCCAGCAGCTTAGGGAGTAGCGGGTACTACAACGAGCAGTTCTTC
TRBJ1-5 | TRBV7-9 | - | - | CASSQGTQPQHF | TGTGCCAGCAGCCAGGGTACTCAGCCCCAGCATTTT
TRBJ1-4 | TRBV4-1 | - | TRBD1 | CASSQGSTGSNEKLFF | TGCGCCAGCAGCCAAGGCTCGACAGGGTCTAATGAAAAACTGTTTTTT
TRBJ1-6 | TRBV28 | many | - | CASSQDSPGIYGNSPLHF | TGTGCCAGCAGTCAGGACAGCCCGGGTATATATGGCAATTCACCCCTCCACTTT
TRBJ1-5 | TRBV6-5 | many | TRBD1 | CASSRQGLLDQPQHF | TGTGCCAGCAGTCGACAGGGCCTTCTTGATCAGCCCCAGCATTTT
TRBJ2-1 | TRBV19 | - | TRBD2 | CASSKPLFGLAGVSGEQFF | TGTGCCAGTAGTAAGCCCCTTTTCGGACTAGCGGGAGTGTCCGGTGAGCAGTTCTTC
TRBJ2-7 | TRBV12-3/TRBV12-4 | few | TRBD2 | CASTTSSWDEQYF | TGTGCCAGCACGACTAGCTCCTGGGACGAGCAGTACTTC
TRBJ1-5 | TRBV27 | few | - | CASSSTGGYQPQHF | TGTGCCAGCAGTTCTACAGGAGGATATCAGCCCCAGCATTTT
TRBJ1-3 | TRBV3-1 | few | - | CASSKAGNTIYF | TGTGCCAGCTCCAAGGCTGGAAACACCATATATTTT